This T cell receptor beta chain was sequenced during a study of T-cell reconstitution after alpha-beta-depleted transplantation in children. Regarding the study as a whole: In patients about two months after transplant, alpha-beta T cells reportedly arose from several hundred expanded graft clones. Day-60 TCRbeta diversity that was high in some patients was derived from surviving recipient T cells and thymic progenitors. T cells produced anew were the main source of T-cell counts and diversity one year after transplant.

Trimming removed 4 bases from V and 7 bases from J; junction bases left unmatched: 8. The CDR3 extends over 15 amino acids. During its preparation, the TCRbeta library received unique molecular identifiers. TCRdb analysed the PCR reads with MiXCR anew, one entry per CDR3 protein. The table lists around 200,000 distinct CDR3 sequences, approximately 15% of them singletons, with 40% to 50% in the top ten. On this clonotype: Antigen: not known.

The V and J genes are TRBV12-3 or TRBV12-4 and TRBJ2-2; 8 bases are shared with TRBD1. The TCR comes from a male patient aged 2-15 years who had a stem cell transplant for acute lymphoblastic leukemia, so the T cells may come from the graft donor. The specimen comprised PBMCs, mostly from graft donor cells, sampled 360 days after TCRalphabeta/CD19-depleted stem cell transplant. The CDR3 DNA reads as TGTGCCAGCAGTTCCCAGGGGGCGCGGGGCGGGGAGCTGTTTTTT. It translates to CASSSQGARGGELFF.